This T cell receptor (beta chain) emerged from a study of blood T cell repertoires in COVID-19. Study background: Nucleic acid was either cDNA or gDNA, and it came from T cells, B-cell-depleted T cells, or PBMCs.

This table comes from immunoSEQ multiplex PCR, and its TCRdb copy is limited to in-frame clones, with some not included. The sample has about 210,000 clones, 65% to 85% seen once. This clone turned up a few times. Input material: peripheral blood. The clonotype comes from a woman in her forties or fifties with acute or convalescent COVID-19.

CDR3 sequence reads: CASSFQAYEQYF. CDR3 coding DNA: TGTGCCAGCAGTTTTCAGGCCTACGAGCAGTACTTC. The rearrangement joins TRBV6-6 to TRBJ2-7; D gene ambiguous. This CDR3 has 12 residues. Trimming left V 4 bases short and J 2 bases short, with 6 bases between. Germline V gene lookup returns CDR1 MNHNY and CDR2 SVGAGI (reference sequence).